The 6 T cell receptor beta chains given below trace back to one sample, sequenced in a study of blood T cell repertoires in COVID-19. The repertoire was sequenced with immunoSEQ multiplex PCR; TCRdb's copy has only in-frame clones and lacks some. The sample carries 100,000 or so clones, 65% to 90% recorded once. Sequenced input: peripheral blood. Receptor source: a man between 60 and 75 years old with acute or convalescent COVID-19.

This clone was detected once. The V and J genes are TRBV5-1 and TRBJ2-1, with D possibly TRBD2 on 6 matching bases. CDR1 is SGHRS and CDR2 is YFSETQ in the germline V gene. The CDR3 totals 14 residues. Trimming took off 0 bases at V and 8 bases at J, with 12 bases between the two ends. The CDR3 loop reads CASSLEAGLDEQFF. CDR3 coding DNA: TGCGCCAGCAGCTTGGAGGCGGGACTCGATGAGCAGTTCTTC.

The chain links TRBV2 to TRBJ2-3, with D possibly being TRBD1 (5 bases). CDR3 length: 17 residues. V was cut by 2 bases and J by 3 bases, with 18 bases left in between. Germline CDR1 and CDR2: SNHLY and FYNNEI. In DNA form, the CDR3 reads TGTGCCAGCAGTGAATATTGGGGCAGCGATAGAACAGATACGCAGTATTTT. Amino acid sequence: CASSEYWGSDRTDTQYF. The whole variable domain, remainder taken from reference TRBV2 and TRBJ2-3, is EPEVTQTPSHQVTQMGQEVILRCVPISNHLYFYWYRQILGQKVEFLVSFYNNEISEKSEIFDDQFSVERPDGSNFTLKIRSTKLEDSAMYFCASSEYWGSDRTDTQYFGPGTRLTVL.

This clone was seen a few times. The chain employs TRBV5-4 and TRBJ2-5; 9 positions match TRBD1. The CDR3 consists of 19 residues. J lost 4 bases, V lost 2 bases, and 18 bases had no gene match. Per the germline V gene, CDR1 is SGHNT and CDR2 is YYREEE (reference sequence). In DNA form, the CDR3 reads TGTGCCAGCAGCTTAACGCCGGGACAGGGCATTTTAGTCCGAGAGACCCAGTACTTC. It yields the protein CASSLTPGQGILVRETQYF.

V and J are TRBV7-9 and TRBJ1-2; 10 nucleotides agree with TRBD1. V lost 5 bases and J lost 8; bases outside the gene matches: 8. Germline V gene lookup returns CDR1 SEHNR and CDR2 FQNEAQ (reference sequence). This CDR3 is built from 14 residues. The CDR3 loop is CASSRWGQGRGYTF. The CDR3 DNA sequence: TGTGCCAGCAGCCGATGGGGACAGGGGAGAGGCTACACCTTC.

The V and J genes are TRBV15 and TRBJ2-1; no clear D gene. CDR3 length equals 15 residues. V lost 5 bases and J 7 bases, leaving 18 bases between the germline ends. Germline V gene sequence: CDR1 LNHNV, CDR2 YYDKDF (reference sequence). DNA for the CDR3: TGTGCCACCAGCCCTTACATTTATGAGGTAAATGAGCAGTTCTTC. Amino acids: CATSPYIYEVNEQFF.

The V gene is TRBV27, the J gene TRBJ2-3; TRBD2 might be the D (6 bases). The CDR3 spans 15 residues. V lost 8 bases and J lost 0, with 15 bases in between. Germline V gene sequence: CDR1 MNHEY, CDR2 SMNVEV (reference sequence). CDR3: CASQGLAFSTDTQYF. As DNA, the CDR3 is TGTGCCAGCCAGGGACTGGCTTTTAGCACAGATACGCAGTATTTT.